These T cell receptor beta chains were read from a single sample in a study of beta chain features in type 1 diabetes. The data were produced by immunoSEQ multiplex PCR, yet TCRdb's version contains in-frame clones alone and is incomplete. The sample gives some 290,000 clones, roughly a quarter of which show up once; around 0.012% is in the top ten. Sample: naive CD4+ T cells from blood. Every receptor here comes from a woman in her thirties with type 1 diabetes. CDR3s include the opening cysteine and the closing phenylalanine or tryptophan. The D gene is left open where the match is weak. A clone size is listed for some rows: how often the clone was seen (once, few, many), or a class if it is expanded.

J gene	D gene	clone size	V gene	CDR3 protein	CDR3 DNA
TRBJ1-1	TRBD1	-	TRBV29-1	CSVSGGARTEAFF	TGCAGCGTATCAGGGGGCGCGAGGACTGAAGCTTTCTTT
TRBJ1-3	TRBD1	-	TRBV4-2	CASSQETQTGGIGNTIYF	TGTGCCAGCAGCCAAGAGACCCAGACAGGGGGTATTGGAAACACCATATATTTT
TRBJ1-5	-	once	TRBV10-3	CAISGGSNQPQHF	TGTGCCATCAGTGGAGGTAGCAATCAGCCCCAGCATTTT
TRBJ2-7	TRBD2	-	TRBV9	CASSASGGPTYEQYF	TGTGCCAGCAGCGCGTCGGGAGGACCTACCTACGAGCAGTACTTC
TRBJ1-5	-	few	TRBV30	CAWRQGFNQPQHF	TGTGCCTGGAGGCAGGGCTTTAATCAGCCCCAGCATTTT
TRBJ1-1	-	-	TRBV28	CASSRQDTEAFF	TGTGCCAGCAGTCGACAGGACACTGAAGCTTTCTTT
TRBJ1-4	-	-	TRBV28	CASSLSRGPNEKLFF	TGTGCCAGCAGTTTATCTCGGGGTCCCAATGAAAAACTGTTTTTT
TRBJ2-3	TRBD2	-	TRBV30	CAWSRAQTSGSTDTQYF	TGTGCCTGGAGTAGGGCCCAGACTAGCGGGAGTACAGATACGCAGTATTTT
TRBJ1-2	-	-	TRBV21-1	CASNGGSSGYGYTF	TGTGCCAGCAACGGTGGCTCTTCGGGCTATGGCTACACCTTC
TRBJ2-7	TRBD2	few	TRBV9	CASSPGTSGSYEQYF	TGTGCCAGCAGCCCTGGGACTAGCGGGAGTTACGAGCAGTACTTC
TRBJ1-2	-	-	TRBV19	CASSKHDGYTF	TGTGCCAGTAGTAAACACGATGGCTACACCTTC
TRBJ2-1	-	-	TRBV7-2	CASSLERSSYNEQFF	TGTGCCAGCAGCTTAGAGCGGAGCTCCTACAATGAGCAGTTCTTC
TRBJ2-1	TRBD2	-	TRBV7-9	CASSPRLAGVLYNEQFF	TGTGCCAGCAGCCCAAGACTAGCGGGAGTCCTCTACAATGAGCAGTTCTTC
TRBJ2-7	TRBD2	-	TRBV13	CASSFTTSGNPAYEQYF	TGTGCCAGCAGCTTTACAACTAGCGGGAACCCAGCCTACGAGCAGTACTTC
TRBJ2-7	-	-	TRBV19	CASSTPGHLTYEQYF	TGTGCCAGTAGTACCCCGGGACACCTAACCTACGAGCAGTACTTC
TRBJ2-1	TRBD2	few	TRBV4-1	CASSQDRSGTSANEQFF	TGCGCCAGCAGCCAAGATCGATCCGGGACTAGCGCAAATGAGCAGTTCTTC
TRBJ2-7	-	few	TRBV30	CAWIQPGEDAYEQYF	TGTGCCTGGATCCAACCGGGGGAAGACGCCTACGAGCAGTACTTC
TRBJ2-3	TRBD2	few	TRBV7-9	CASTPRETSGTDTQYF	TGTGCCAGCACCCCTAGGGAGACTAGCGGCACAGATACGCAGTATTTT
TRBJ2-7	-	-	TRBV6-1	CANSWGHNSYEQYF	TGTGCCAACTCCTGGGGGCACAACTCCTACGAGCAGTACTTC
TRBJ2-3	-	few	TRBV2	CASSGSPLATQYF	TGTGCCAGCAGTGGCAGCCCCCTAGCCACGCAGTATTTT
TRBJ2-7	TRBD2	-	TRBV7-8	CASSQGLAFVNEQYF	TGTGCCAGCAGCCAAGGACTAGCGTTCGTCAACGAGCAGTACTTC
TRBJ1-5	-	-	TRBV30	CAWSPGGNQPQHF	TGTGCCTGGAGTCCGGGAGGCAATCAGCCCCAGCATTTT
TRBJ2-7	TRBD1	-	TRBV15	CATSREGQGFYEQYF	TGTGCCACCAGCAGAGAGGGACAGGGGTTCTACGAGCAGTACTTC
TRBJ1-2	TRBD1	-	TRBV11-2	CASSDRTGSLGYTF	TGTGCCAGCAGCGACAGGACAGGGAGCCTTGGCTACACCTTC
TRBJ2-7	-	-	TRBV19	CASSISDEQYF	TGTGCCAGTAGTATCAGCGACGAGCAGTACTTC